The entry below gives a single T cell receptor (beta chain) sequence along with its context. These data belong to a study of technical replicates of blood from a handful of donors. Trimming took 2 bases from V and 7 from J; bases not matched to a gene: 10. CDR1 and CDR2 (germline): ENHRY, SYGVKD. The CDR3 is made up of 15 amino acids. Profiled with immunoSEQ multiplex PCR; TCRdb holds only in-frame clones, not every one. The sample includes more than 65,000 clones, approximately 94% of them seen just once. The chain uses TRBV10-3 and TRBJ2-5, with 7 bases matching TRBD2. The sequence was collected from a human donor in good health. The specimen sequenced was T cells isolated from PBMCs. The CDR3 DNA follows: TGTGCCATCAGTGAGGTAGCGGGCTCCGACGGGACCCAGTACTTC. Its protein product is CAISEVAGSDGTQYF.